This TCR beta chain was profiled in a study of response to subunit inactivated influenza vaccine. A single record per CDR3 protein comes from TCRdb applying MiXCR to the RT-PCR reads. The sample carries around 170,000 distinct CDR3 sequences, 9.5% to 12% recorded once. This clonotype was counted between two and nine times. The target antigen is unknown. The study, taken as a whole, reports: Every seasonal influenza vaccination brings in few new T cells, the authors suggested.

The clonotype was recovered from a man aged 50-75 years who received an inactivated influenza vaccine. The material was CD8+ T cells sorted from PBMCs, obtained 23 months after vaccination.

CDR3 residues: CASSQFGQGSETQYF. CDR3 nucleotide sequence: TGCGCCAGCAGCCAATTTGGACAGGGATCAGAGACCCAGTACTTC. The chain carries TRBV4-3 and TRBJ2-5, with 8 bases fitting TRBD1. V dropped 2 bases and J dropped 4; count of bases not matched to a gene: 6. The CDR3 extends over 15 amino acids. From germline, CDR1 is LGHNA and CDR2 YSLEER.